Listed below are T cell receptor beta chains from one sample, sequenced in a study of PD-1 blockade in mismatch repair-deficient tumors. Repertoires were generated with immunoSEQ multiplex PCR, while TCRdb's copy carries only in-frame clones and drops some. The table shows about 110,000 clones, with roughly 80% occurring only once. This specimen consisted of peripheral blood, obtained about 13 months after starting pembrolizumab. These TCRs come from an adult with mismatch repair-deficient cancer. Both conserved end residues are part of each CDR3. A D gene is named only where the DNA matches it firmly. A clone size is listed for some rows: how often the clone was seen (once, few, many), or a class if it is expanded.

v_gene	d_gene	abundance	j_gene	CDR3aa	CDR3nt
TRBV2	TRBD2	once	TRBJ2-7	CAIEHSTSGHYEQYF	TGTGCCATTGAACACTCGACTAGCGGGCACTACGAGCAGTACTTC
TRBV10-3	.	.	TRBJ2-1	CAISDVARSYNEQFF	TGTGCCATCAGTGACGTGGCCCGCTCCTACAATGAGCAGTTCTTC
TRBV13	TRBD1	.	TRBJ2-2	CASSLAGQGARTGELFF	TGTGCCAGCAGCTTAGCCGGACAGGGGGCGCGGACCGGGGAGCTGTTTTTT
TRBV7-2	.	.	TRBJ2-7	CASSLVARTYEQYF	TGTGCCAGCAGCTTAGTGGCTAGAACCTACGAGCAGTACTTC
TRBV10-2	TRBD1	few	TRBJ1-1	CATARQGRTEAFF	TGCGCCACGGCACGACAGGGGCGCACTGAAGCTTTCTTT
TRBV19	TRBD1	.	TRBJ2-5	CASSIVQGQGETQYF	TGTGCCAGTAGTATAGTTCAGGGACAGGGAGAGACCCAGTACTTC
TRBV14	.	few	TRBJ1-5	CASSQERDQPQHF	TGTGCCAGCAGCCAAGAGAGGGATCAGCCCCAGCATTTT
TRBV2	.	.	TRBJ1-3	CASSPSMTNTIYF	TGTGCCAGCAGTCCCTCTATGACAAACACCATATATTTT
TRBV11-3	.	once	TRBJ2-1	CASSLGASSYNEQFF	TGTGCCAGCAGCTTAGGGGCGAGCTCCTACAATGAGCAGTTCTTC
TRBV18	.	few	TRBJ1-5	CASSPGNQPQHF	TGTGCCAGCTCACCAGGGAACCAGCCCCAGCATTTT
TRBV7-8	.	once	TRBJ1-2	CASSLVRDYGYTF	TGTGCCAGCAGCTTAGTGAGGGACTATGGCTACACCTTC
TRBV27	.	many	TRBJ2-7	CASSLGQHYEQYF	TGTGCCAGCAGTTTGGGGCAGCACTACGAGCAGTACTTC
TRBV7-6	TRBD1	once	TRBJ1-1	CASSLSQQGLEAFF	TGTGCCAGCAGCTTATCCCAACAGGGGCTTGAAGCTTTCTTT
TRBV13	.	.	TRBJ2-2	CASSFGAGELFF	.
TRBV19	TRBD2	.	TRBJ2-1	CASSQGLAGENEQFF	TGTGCCAGTAGCCAGGGACTAGCGGGAGAAAATGAGCAGTTCTTC